This passage covers 26 T cell receptor beta chains from one sample sequenced in a study of T cells after posttransplantation cyclophosphamide. Here immunoSEQ multiplex PCR was the method, and the copy in TCRdb shows in-frame clones only, minus some. The profile covers under 45,000 clones, none occurring a single time. The sample was PBMCs. These receptors were taken from a woman between 45 and 60 years old in good health and a related stem cell transplant donor.

The genes are TRBV28 and TRBJ1-2; 9 nucleotides match TRBD1. The J segment lost 7 bases and the V segment lost 5 bases, leaving 2 bases of the junction unmatched. The length of the CDR3 is 12 residues. Germline CDR1 reads MDHEN; CDR2 reads SYDVKM. Here the CDR3 reads CASSGQGSGYTF. The DNA of the CDR3 is TGTGCCAGCAGTGGACAGGGGAGTGGCTACACCTTC.

This clone was seen repeatedly, ten times or more. The chain joins TRBV28 to TRBJ1-1; TRBD1 might be the D (5 bases). The CDR3 length is 12 residues. Per germline, CDR1 MDHEN and CDR2 SYDVKM. V was cut by 5 bases and J by 5 bases, with 9 bases left in between. The CDR3, as DNA: TGTGCCAGCAGTCCGGGGGGGACTGAAGCTTTCTTT. Its protein product is CASSPGGTEAFF.

This clone has a count of ten or more. V and J are TRBV19 and TRBJ2-4; the D is unclear. Germline CDR1 is LNHDA and CDR2 is SQIVND (reference sequence). The CDR3 has 13 amino acids. With 3 bases removed from V and 5 bases from J, the gap between germline ends came to 8 bases. CDR3 residues: CASSMGNENIQYF. CDR3 nucleotide sequence: TGTGCCAGTAGTATGGGCAACGAAAACATTCAGTACTTC. The whole variable domain, remainder taken from reference TRBV19 and TRBJ2-4, is DGGITQSPKYLFRKEGQNVTLSCEQNLNHDAMYWYRQDPGQGLRLIYYSQIVNDFQKGDIAEGYSVSREKKESFPLTVTSAQKNPTAFYLCASSMGNENIQYFGAGTRLSVL.

This clone was observed a few times. The gene calls are TRBV21-1 and TRBJ1-2; the table names TRBD1, a call not compared with the DNA. TRBV21-1 represents a pseudogene. This CDR3 is built from 17 residues. The DNA for the CDR3 is TGTGCCAGCAGCAAAAAAGCGGACAGGAGGAAGGTATATGGCTACACCTTC. Protein product: CASSKKADRRKVYGYTF.

This clone was seen at least ten times. V and J are TRBV7-9 and TRBJ2-5, with 8 bases matching TRBD1. With V trimmed by 4 bases and J by 7 bases, 11 bases remained unmatched. The CDR3 sequence is 15 residues long. Germline-derived CDR1 and CDR2 are SEHNR and FQNEAQ (reference sequence). As DNA, the CDR3 is TGTGCCAGCAGCTCCCGACAGGGGCCAAGGTGGACCCAGTACTTC. It is translated as CASSSRQGPRWTQYF. Together with reference TRBV7-9 and TRBJ2-5, the CDR3 gives the full variable domain: DTGVSQNPRHKITKRGQNVTFRCDPISEHNRLYWYRQTLGQGPEFLTYFQNEAQLEKSRLLSDRFSAERPKGSFSTLEIQRTEQGDSAMYLCASSSRQGPRWTQYFGPGTRLLVL.

In this sample, this clone turned up many times. The chain employs TRBV4-3 and TRBJ2-3; no reliable D call. Germline V gene lookup returns CDR1 LGHNA and CDR2 YSLEER. Trimming cost V 3 bases and J 2 bases, with 9 bases left between them. The length of the CDR3 is 14 residues. The CDR3 sequence is CASSQFLNTDTQYF. In nucleotides, the CDR3 is TGCGCCAGCAGCCAGTTTTTAAACACAGATACGCAGTATTTT.

This clone was detected many times. The chain combines TRBV6-1 with TRBJ1-1; D not certain. The CDR3 loop spans 14 amino acids. V was trimmed by 0 bases and J by 1 base, leaving 6 bases between them. Germline CDR1 reads MNHNS; CDR2 reads SASEGT. CDR3 DNA: TGTGCCAGCAGTGAAGCTTCAGAGAACACTGAAGCTTTCTTT. It specifies CASSEASENTEAFF.

The sample holds many counts of this clone. V gene TRBV7-7 combines with J gene TRBJ1-5; 8 bases map to TRBD1. With 8 bases clipped from V and 0 bases from J, the junction kept 21 bases outside the gene matches. Germline CDR1 is SSHAT and CDR2 is FNYEAQ (reference sequence). The CDR3 covers 20 residues. The CDR3 DNA reads as TGTGCCAGCGGTGACCACGGGGACAGGTGGATAGCTTATAGCAATCAGCCCCAGCATTTT. Amino acid sequence: CASGDHGDRWIAYSNQPQHF.

The table lists this clone with many counts. In DNA, the CDR3 is TGTGCCAGCAGCTCGCTTAGGGGCACCGGGGAGCTGTTTTTT. Protein: CASSSLRGTGELFF. The V gene is TRBV5-5, the J gene TRBJ2-2; D might be TRBD1 (5 bases). The CDR3 consists of 14 residues. Germline V gene data show CDR1 as SGHKS and CDR2 as YYEKEE (reference sequence). Trimming left V 3 bases short and J 4 bases short, with 10 bases between.

Ten or more counts support this clone. DNA for the CDR3: TGTGCCAGCAGTGAAGGGACTAGCGCAGATACGCAGTATTTT. Its protein is CASSEGTSADTQYF. The chain links TRBV2 to TRBJ2-3, with 9 positions matching TRBD2. Germline values: CDR1 SNHLY, CDR2 FYNNEI. The ends lost 1 base at V and 4 bases at J; junction bases unmatched: 0. The CDR3 sequence is 14 residues long.

This clone showed up many times. CDR3 sequence (DNA): TGTGCCAGCAGCCAGAACAGGGTTACCTACAATGAGCAGTTCTTC. It is translated as CASSQNRVTYNEQFF. The V and J genes are TRBV7-8 and TRBJ2-1, with a tentative D call TRBD1 (6 bases). Per the germline V gene, CDR1 is SGHVS and CDR2 is FQNEAQ. CDR3 size: 15 residues. Trimming removed 5 bases from V and 2 bases from J, with 13 bases in between. Full variable domain (missing parts from reference TRBV7-8 and TRBJ2-1): GAGVSQSPRYKVAKRGQDVALRCDPISGHVSLFWYQQALGQGPEFLTYFQNEAQLDKSGLPSDRFFAERPEGSVSTLKIQRTQQEDSAVYLCASSQNRVTYNEQFFGPGTRLTVL.

This clone was seen ten or more times. J is TRBJ1-4 and V is TRBV4-2; D possibly corresponds to TRBD1 (5 bases). Germline V gives CDR1 LGHNA, CDR2 YNFKEQ. The V gene lost 1 base and the J gene lost 5 bases, with 14 bases spanning the gap. CDR3 length: 16 amino acids. In DNA, the CDR3 is TGTGCCAGCAGCCAAGGCTTGACAGCGGGAAATGAAAAACTGTTTTTT. Protein sequence: CASSQGLTAGNEKLFF.

This clone was detected many times. This chain links TRBV25-1 with TRBJ2-2; 8 bases are shared with TRBD1. There are 14 residues in the CDR3. Looked up from germline, CDR1 is MGHDK and CDR2 is SYGVNS. J lost 3 bases, V lost 3 bases, and 0 bases had no gene match. Written as DNA, the CDR3 is TGTGCCAGCAGTGAGGACAGGGACACCGGGGAGCTGTTTTTT. The encoded protein is CASSEDRDTGELFF.

This clone was seen many times. This sequence joins TRBV7-2 and TRBJ1-3, with D unresolved. Trimming shortened V by 5 bases and J by 6 bases, and 11 bases separated the two germline ends. The CDR3 extends over 13 amino acids. Per germline, CDR1 SGHTA and CDR2 FQGNSA. In DNA form, the CDR3 reads TGTGCCAGCAGCCTTAGTATATCAAACACCATATATTTT. The encoded protein is CASSLSISNTIYF.

This clone has ten or more counts. The chain recombines TRBV11-3 with TRBJ1-2; TRBD1 might be the D (5 bases). The V end was cut by 5 bases, the J end by 4 bases, with 11 bases between. Germline lookup yields CDR1 SGHNT and CDR2 YENEEA. CDR3 length: 13 residues. CDR3 residues: CASSPHRTYGYTF. The CDR3 DNA reads as TGTGCCAGCAGCCCCCACAGGACCTATGGCTACACCTTC.

In its sample, this clone was seen many times. This sequence joins TRBV6-1 and TRBJ1-1; 7 bases map to TRBD1. Germline lookup yields CDR1 MNHNS and CDR2 SASEGT. After removal of 7 bases from V and 4 bases from J, the junction contained 12 bases not matched to a gene. CDR3 length: 15 residues. CDR3 nucleotides: TGTGCCAGCACTGCGCAGGGGGTCACGGTCACTGAAGCTTTCTTT. Amino acid sequence: CASTAQGVTVTEAFF.

This clone was counted at least ten times. This CDR3 reads CASITGDNEQFF. CDR3 DNA: TGTGCCAGTATAACCGGAGACAATGAGCAGTTCTTC. The chain links TRBV6-6 to TRBJ2-1; D ambiguous. The V end lost 9 bases, the J end lost 5 bases, and 11 bases lay between the germline ends. CDR3 length equals 12 residues. Germline V gene lookup returns CDR1 MNHNY and CDR2 SVGAGI (reference sequence).

This clone was seen ten or more times. This sequence joins TRBV7-9 and TRBJ1-2, with 8 bases that match TRBD1. In germline, CDR1 is SEHNR, CDR2 FQNEAQ (reference sequence). The CDR3 loop spans 15 amino acids. The J segment lost 4 bases and the V segment lost 6 bases, leaving 10 bases of the junction unmatched. In nucleotides, the CDR3 is TGTGCCAGCAGACCTGACAGGGGCGCGGGCTATGGCTACACCTTC. Protein sequence: CASRPDRGAGYGYTF.

This clone was observed at least ten times. The chain is built from TRBV28 and TRBJ2-7; the D gene is possibly TRBD2 (7 bases). Trimming cost V 2 bases and J 0 bases, with 11 bases left between them. The CDR3 extends over 15 amino acids. CDR1 and CDR2 from the germline V gene are MDHEN and SYDVKM. CDR3 residues: CASSLGGAFSYEQYF. In nucleotides, the CDR3 is TGTGCCAGCAGTTTAGGGGGGGCCTTCTCCTACGAGCAGTACTTC.

This clone was seen repeatedly, ten times or more. DNA of the CDR3: TGTGCCAGCAGTTACGGGGGGAGCACTGAAGCTTTCTTT. Translation: CASSYGGSTEAFF. V is TRBV6-5 and J is TRBJ1-1; TRBD1 might be the D (5 bases). Trimming removed 2 bases from V and 4 bases from J, with 8 bases in between. Germline V CDR1 and CDR2: MNHEY, SVGAGI. The CDR3 sequence is 13 residues long.

This clone was recorded many times. This chain connects TRBV4-2 to TRBJ2-2; possibly TRBD2 for D (6 bases). Germline assignment: CDR1 LGHNA and CDR2 YNFKEQ. The CDR3 runs 15 residues. V shed 1 base and J shed 5 bases, with 11 bases lying between them. Here the CDR3 DNA reads TGTGCCAGCAGCCAAGCCGGGGGAGTAACCGGGGAGCTGTTTTTT. Protein product: CASSQAGGVTGELFF.

The chain links TRBV7-2 to TRBJ2-5, with a possible D match to TRBD1 (6 bases). The closer fit of TRBJ2-7 to the DNA end suggests the J call may be wrong. The CDR3 sequence is 16 residues long. Germline lookup yields CDR1 SGHTA and CDR2 FQGNSA. The CDR3 DNA reads TGTGCCAGCAGCTTAGCTTTCGGGACACTCACCTACGAGCAGTACTTC. It specifies CASSLAFGTLTYEQYF.

Many counts were recorded for this clone. J is TRBJ1-1 and V is TRBV9, with TRBD1 as a possible D gene (6 bases). The germline V gene has CDR1 SGDLS and CDR2 YYNGEE. There are 15 residues in the CDR3. V gave up 0 bases and J gave up 1 base, with 10 bases separating them. CDR3 sequence: CASSVGQTGNTEAFF. CDR3 sequence (DNA): TGTGCCAGCAGCGTAGGGCAGACAGGGAACACTGAAGCTTTCTTT.

Ten or more counts support this clone. The genes are TRBV5-1 and TRBJ2-7; 7 bases match TRBD1. The CDR3 is 16 amino acids. V lost 2 bases, J lost 3 bases, and 11 bases stayed unmatched. Germline V lookup: CDR1 SGHRS, CDR2 YFSETQ. Written as DNA, the CDR3 is TGCGCCAGCAGCTTAGCAAGACAGGGTGGGAGCTACGAGCAGTACTTC. It is translated as CASSLARQGGSYEQYF.

This clone has at least ten counts. This chain links TRBV28 with TRBJ2-3, with 8 positions matching TRBD1. Germline V gene data show CDR1 as MDHEN and CDR2 as SYDVKM. The junction had 13 bases not matched to a gene; V was cut back by 4 bases and J by 1 base. The CDR3 sequence is 18 residues long. The CDR3 nucleotides are TGTGCCAGCAGTTCGTCAAGCTCCAGGGGGCCCGGCACAGATACGCAGTATTTT. Its protein product is CASSSSSSRGPGTDTQYF.

In its sample, this clone was seen many times. The V call is TRBV7-2, the J call TRBJ1-1, with no clear D. The CDR3 length is 15 residues. Between the trimmed V and J ends, which lost 5 bases and 0 bases, there was a span of 13 bases. CDR1 and CDR2 from the germline V gene are SGHTA and FQGNSA. CDR3 in amino acids: CASSLYGPMNTEAFF. The CDR3 nucleotides are TGTGCCAGCAGCCTATACGGTCCGATGAACACTGAAGCTTTCTTT.